These T cell receptor beta chains were read from a single sample in a study of blood T cell repertoires in COVID-19. The assay was immunoSEQ multiplex PCR, and TCRdb's table has in-frame clones only and misses some. The sample lists approximately 500,000 clones, about 88% occurring once. The specimen sequenced was peripheral blood. Receptors originate from a woman aged 45-65 years with COVID-19, enrolled during active disease. The CDR3 runs from the conserved cysteine through the conserved F or W. A D gene is named only where the DNA matches it firmly. Rows may omit the clone size; those that give it use once, few, many or a size class.

cdr3_length: 16; clone_size: -; d_call: TRBD2; j_call: TRBJ2-5; v_call: TRBV7-8; cdr3_nt: TGTGCCAGCAGCCCTAGCGGTCTGGGAGCCCAAGAGACCCAGTACTTC; cdr3_aa: CASSPSGLGAQETQYF
cdr3_length: 11; clone_size: few; d_call: -; j_call: TRBJ1-2; v_call: TRBV30; cdr3_nt: TGTGCCTGGAGCGCCGGGGGTGGCTACACCTTC; cdr3_aa: CAWSAGGGYTF
cdr3_length: 15; clone_size: -; d_call: -; j_call: TRBJ2-1; v_call: TRBV5-1; cdr3_nt: TGCGCCAGCAGCTTGGCAGGGGAGTCCTACAATGAGCAGTTCTTC; cdr3_aa: CASSLAGESYNEQFF
cdr3_length: 13; clone_size: -; d_call: TRBD1; j_call: TRBJ2-7; v_call: TRBV11-3; cdr3_nt: TGTGCCAGCAGCTTATACAGGGGGAACGAGCAGTACTTC; cdr3_aa: CASSLYRGNEQYF
cdr3_length: 13; clone_size: -; d_call: -; j_call: TRBJ1-6; v_call: TRBV5-6; cdr3_nt: TGTGCCAGCGGGACTAGGTCTAATTCACCCCTCCACTTT; cdr3_aa: CASGTRSNSPLHF
cdr3_length: 16; clone_size: -; d_call: -; j_call: TRBJ2-1; v_call: TRBV6-6; cdr3_nt: TGTGCCAGCAGACGAGAGGCGGGGCCCTCCTACAATGAGCAGTTCTTC; cdr3_aa: CASRREAGPSYNEQFF
cdr3_length: 15; clone_size: once; d_call: TRBD2; j_call: TRBJ2-3; v_call: TRBV9; cdr3_nt: TGTGCCAGCACCCGCTCGGGGGGGAGCACAGATACGCAGTATTTT; cdr3_aa: CASTRSGGSTDTQYF
cdr3_length: 17; clone_size: -; d_call: TRBD2; j_call: TRBJ2-3; v_call: TRBV7-9; cdr3_nt: TGTGCCAGCAGCTCCGCCGTTGGAGCGGGGGCCACAGATACGCAGTATTTT; cdr3_aa: CASSSAVGAGATDTQYF
cdr3_length: 16; clone_size: -; d_call: -; j_call: TRBJ1-3; v_call: TRBV7-9; cdr3_nt: TGTGCCAGCAGCTTGCCCACAGGCGTTTCTGGAAACACCATATATTTT; cdr3_aa: CASSLPTGVSGNTIYF
cdr3_length: 15; clone_size: few; d_call: -; j_call: TRBJ1-2; v_call: TRBV30; cdr3_nt: TGTGCCTGGAGTAGATTTTCTCCAGGGCAGCAGGGCTACACCTTC; cdr3_aa: CAWSRFSPGQQGYTF
cdr3_length: 15; clone_size: few; d_call: TRBD1; j_call: TRBJ1-1; v_call: TRBV2; cdr3_nt: TGTGCCAGCAGCGACCCGACAGGGGAGAACACTGAAGCTTTCTTT; cdr3_aa: CASSDPTGENTEAFF
cdr3_length: 13; clone_size: -; d_call: -; j_call: TRBJ1-2; v_call: TRBV25-1; cdr3_nt: TGTGCCAGCAGTGAAGGAGGAACCTATGGCTACACCTTC; cdr3_aa: CASSEGGTYGYTF
cdr3_length: 12; clone_size: -; d_call: -; j_call: TRBJ1-2; v_call: TRBV5-4; cdr3_nt: TGTGCCAGCAGCCAGGGGCCTAATGGCTACACCTTC; cdr3_aa: CASSQGPNGYTF
cdr3_length: 14; clone_size: few; d_call: -; j_call: TRBJ1-3; v_call: TRBV5-5; cdr3_nt: TGTGCCAGCAGCTTGTTAAGGGTCGGGGACACCATATATTTT; cdr3_aa: CASSLLRVGDTIYF
cdr3_length: 13; clone_size: -; d_call: -; j_call: TRBJ2-1; v_call: TRBV7-2; cdr3_nt: TGTGCCAGCAGCGGGGCCTTCGGTGGTGAGCAGTTCTTC; cdr3_aa: CASSGAFGGEQFF
cdr3_length: 14; clone_size: -; d_call: TRBD1; j_call: TRBJ1-1; v_call: TRBV2; cdr3_nt: TGTGCCAGCAGTTCAAGGACAGGGGGCAGTGAAGCTTTCTTT; cdr3_aa: CASSSRTGGSEAFF
cdr3_length: 15; clone_size: -; d_call: TRBD2; j_call: TRBJ2-5; v_call: TRBV6-5; cdr3_nt: TGTGCCAGCGAAAGGGCGGGGGGGACCCAAGAGACCCAGTACTTC; cdr3_aa: CASERAGGTQETQYF
cdr3_length: 15; clone_size: -; d_call: -; j_call: TRBJ1-1; v_call: TRBV5-1; cdr3_nt: TGCGCCAGCAGCTTGGCGGGGACTGACTACACTGAAGCTTTCTTT; cdr3_aa: CASSLAGTDYTEAFF
cdr3_length: 15; clone_size: -; d_call: -; j_call: TRBJ1-3; v_call: TRBV6-5; cdr3_nt: TGTGCCAGCACCCCCTACCCGAGCTCTGGAAACACCATATATTTT; cdr3_aa: CASTPYPSSGNTIYF
cdr3_length: 13; clone_size: -; d_call: -; j_call: TRBJ1-1; v_call: TRBV7-9; cdr3_nt: TGTGCCAGCAGCTTAAAAGCTTTTGGTGAAGCTTTCTTT; cdr3_aa: CASSLKAFGEAFF
cdr3_length: 12; clone_size: once; d_call: -; j_call: TRBJ2-7; v_call: TRBV6-5; cdr3_nt: TGTGCCACCCACCTACCGGGGGACGAGCAGTACTTC; cdr3_aa: CATHLPGDEQYF
cdr3_length: 13; clone_size: -; d_call: -; j_call: TRBJ2-1; v_call: TRBV5-1; cdr3_nt: TGCGCCAGCAGCTCGGACAACTACAATGAGCAGTTCTTC; cdr3_aa: CASSSDNYNEQFF
cdr3_length: 12; clone_size: -; d_call: -; j_call: TRBJ2-7; v_call: TRBV2; cdr3_nt: TGTGCCAGCAGGTGGACAGAAGTCGAGCAGTACTTC; cdr3_aa: CASRWTEVEQYF
cdr3_length: 14; clone_size: -; d_call: TRBD1; j_call: TRBJ2-7; v_call: TRBV28; cdr3_nt: TGTGCCAGCACCGTCTACAGGGGGCAATACGAGCAGTACTTC; cdr3_aa: CASTVYRGQYEQYF
cdr3_length: 14; clone_size: -; d_call: TRBD2; j_call: TRBJ2-1; v_call: TRBV7-9; cdr3_nt: TGTGCCAGCAGCGCAGGACTAGCTTTAGATGAGCAGTTCTTC; cdr3_aa: CASSAGLALDEQFF
cdr3_length: 14; clone_size: -; d_call: -; j_call: TRBJ2-3; v_call: TRBV5-6; cdr3_nt: TGTGCCAGCAGCTTCGGCGGGGGCGGAGTTACGCAGTATTTT; cdr3_aa: CASSFGGGGVTQYF
cdr3_length: 16; clone_size: -; d_call: TRBD1; j_call: TRBJ1-1; v_call: TRBV7-9; cdr3_nt: TGTGCCAGCAGCCTAACTCCGGGACAGGGGAACACTGAAGCTTTCTTT; cdr3_aa: CASSLTPGQGNTEAFF
cdr3_length: 13; clone_size: -; d_call: -; j_call: TRBJ1-5; v_call: TRBV15; cdr3_nt: TGTGCCACCAGCAGTTTTCCAAATCAGCCCCAGCATTTT; cdr3_aa: CATSSFPNQPQHF
cdr3_length: 13; clone_size: -; d_call: -; j_call: TRBJ2-3; v_call: TRBV9; cdr3_nt: TGTGCCAGCAGCGTAGGAGTCGGAGATACGCAGTATTTT; cdr3_aa: CASSVGVGDTQYF
cdr3_length: 14; clone_size: once; d_call: TRBD1; j_call: TRBJ1-5; v_call: TRBV5-1; cdr3_nt: TGCGCCAGCAGCTCGGGACAGCCCAATCAGCCCCAGCATTTT; cdr3_aa: CASSSGQPNQPQHF
cdr3_length: 14; clone_size: -; d_call: -; j_call: TRBJ2-7; v_call: TRBV29-1; cdr3_nt: TGCAGCGTTGAAGTGTCAGGGGCTCCCTACGAGCAGTACTTC; cdr3_aa: CSVEVSGAPYEQYF
cdr3_length: 12; clone_size: -; d_call: -; j_call: TRBJ1-1; v_call: TRBV12-3/TRBV12-4; cdr3_nt: TGTGCCAGCACCCGGGGGACTGCTATAGCTTTCTTT; cdr3_aa: CASTRGTAIAFF
cdr3_length: 14; clone_size: -; d_call: TRBD1; j_call: TRBJ1-1; v_call: TRBV7-2; cdr3_nt: TGTGCCAGCAGCCAACTACTTACAGGGGGCTCAGCTTTCTTT; cdr3_aa: CASSQLLTGGSAFF
cdr3_length: 13; clone_size: -; d_call: TRBD1; j_call: TRBJ1-2; v_call: TRBV12-5; cdr3_nt: TGTGCTAGTGGTTGGGACAGCCTCTATGGCTACACCTTC; cdr3_aa: CASGWDSLYGYTF
cdr3_length: 14; clone_size: -; d_call: -; j_call: TRBJ1-1; v_call: TRBV19; cdr3_nt: TGTGCCAGTAGCACCCCGGGGTTGAACACTGAAGCTTTCTTT; cdr3_aa: CASSTPGLNTEAFF
cdr3_length: 16; clone_size: -; d_call: TRBD2; j_call: TRBJ2-1; v_call: TRBV9; cdr3_nt: TGTGCCAGCAGCGTAGGTCGGACTAGCGGATACAATGAGCAGTTCTTC; cdr3_aa: CASSVGRTSGYNEQFF
cdr3_length: 17; clone_size: -; d_call: TRBD2; j_call: TRBJ2-1; v_call: TRBV12-5; cdr3_nt: TGTGCTAGTGGTTTGCCACGACCGGGACTAGCTCTGAATGAGCAGTTCTTC; cdr3_aa: CASGLPRPGLALNEQFF
cdr3_length: 13; clone_size: -; d_call: TRBD1; j_call: TRBJ2-7; v_call: TRBV9; cdr3_nt: TGTGCCAGCAGCGGGGACAGGGGCGACGAGCAGTACTTC; cdr3_aa: CASSGDRGDEQYF
cdr3_length: 15; clone_size: -; d_call: -; j_call: TRBJ1-5; v_call: TRBV4-1; cdr3_nt: TGCGCCAGCAGTCCGGACAGTCTAAGCAATCAGCCCCAGCATTTT; cdr3_aa: CASSPDSLSNQPQHF
cdr3_length: 12; clone_size: -; d_call: -; j_call: TRBJ1-5; v_call: TRBV6-5; cdr3_nt: TGTGCCAGCAGGCAGGGGTTGGCGCCCCAGCATTTT; cdr3_aa: CASRQGLAPQHF
cdr3_length: 15; clone_size: few; d_call: TRBD1; j_call: TRBJ1-2; v_call: TRBV10-1; cdr3_nt: TGCGCCAGCAGTGAAACTACCGGGACAGGGGCCCTAATAACCTTC; cdr3_aa: CASSETTGTGALITF